This TCR beta chain was sequenced during a study of blood T cell repertoires in COVID-19. In the authors' workflow: Amplification from reference gene primers served as the basis for estimated nucleated cell counts. TCRdb's copy holds only in-frame clones and misses some; the assay was immunoSEQ multiplex PCR. That table gives V, J and clone size, and the DNA gave D and trimming. The data hold 160,000 or so clones, with approximately 84% observed a single time. The sample consisted of peripheral blood. The origin of this receptor is a man aged 35 to 55 with acute or convalescent COVID-19.

CDR3 sequence reads: CASSLPQGRTNEQFF. CDR3 sequence (DNA): TGTGCCAGCAGCTTGCCCCAAGGACGGACTAATGAGCAGTTCTTC. V and J are TRBV5-5 and TRBJ2-1, with D possibly matching TRBD2 (5 bases). The V and J ends lost 1 base and 7 bases respectively, with 15 bases between them. Germline V gives CDR1 SGHKS, CDR2 YYEKEE (reference sequence). CDR3 length equals 15 residues.